The TCR beta chain under discussion was sequenced for a study of Graves' ophthalmopathy and Graves' hyperthyroidism. Investigators amplified TCR beta CDR3 regions from RNA transcripts. HTBI primers served in a first-round RT-PCR, which a second-round multiplex PCR followed. TCRdb processed the multiplex PCR reads anew with MiXCR; each CDR3 protein has one entry. The table shows some 520,000 distinct CDR3 sequences, with approximately 15% occurring only once. The CDR3 has 16 residues. Germline V lookup: CDR1 MNHNS, CDR2 SASEGT. Trimming stripped 6 bases from V and 5 bases from J, with 20 bases between. The table lists this clonotype with many counts. PBMCs originated in 8.5 to 10 ml of fresh peripheral blood.

Sample: blood. The clonotype comes from a woman aged 25 to 39 with Graves' ophthalmopathy. V and J are TRBV6-1 and TRBJ1-5, with no clear D. CDR3 DNA sequence: TGTGCCAGCAGCCCTGTCCTGGGGAATTTGGATCAGCCCCAGCATTTT. Residues: CASSPVLGNLDQPQHF.